Sequencing of this TCR beta chain was carried out in a study of blood T cell repertoires in COVID-19. For the study at large: Sites in the United States, Italy and Spain provided acute and convalescent COVID-19 samples. Sources were T cells, B-cell-depleted T cells, or PBMCs; the material itself was cDNA or gDNA.

V was trimmed by 5 bases and J by 1 base, leaving 5 bases between them. The CDR3 covers 12 residues. In the original analysis: Amplifying reference gene primers gave estimates of nucleated cell counts. Clones were read by immunoSEQ multiplex PCR, and TCRdb kept only the in-frame ones, dropping some. The V and J calls and the clone size are those of that table, but D and trimming were determined from the DNA. The data contain about 240,000 clones, more than 75% of them singletons. This TCR came from a man older than 75 with acute or convalescent COVID-19. Sequenced input: peripheral blood. This chain uses TRBV12-3 or TRBV12-4 with TRBJ1-1; weak D call: TRBD1 (5 bases). CDR3 loop: CASSQGNTEAFF. As DNA, the CDR3 is TGTGCCAGCAGTCAGGGGAACACTGAAGCTTTCTTT.